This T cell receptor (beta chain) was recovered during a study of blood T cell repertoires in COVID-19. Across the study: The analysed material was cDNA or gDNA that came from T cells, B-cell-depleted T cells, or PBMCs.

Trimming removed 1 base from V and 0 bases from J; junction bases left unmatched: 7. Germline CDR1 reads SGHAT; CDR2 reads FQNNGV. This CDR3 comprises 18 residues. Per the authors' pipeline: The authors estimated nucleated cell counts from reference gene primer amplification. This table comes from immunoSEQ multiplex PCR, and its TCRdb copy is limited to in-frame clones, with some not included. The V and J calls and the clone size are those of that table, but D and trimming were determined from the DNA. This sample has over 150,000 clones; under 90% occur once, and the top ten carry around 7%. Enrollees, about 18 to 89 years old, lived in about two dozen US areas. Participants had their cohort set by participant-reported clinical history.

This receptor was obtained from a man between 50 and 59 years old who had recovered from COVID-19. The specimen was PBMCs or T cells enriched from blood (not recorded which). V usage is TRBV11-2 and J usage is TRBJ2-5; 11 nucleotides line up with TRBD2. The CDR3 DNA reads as TGTGCCAGCAGCTTAGCAACTAGCGGGGGCCCGTACCAAGAGACCCAGTACTTC. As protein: CASSLATSGGPYQETQYF.